These 29 T cell receptor beta chains were sequenced from one sample in a study of T-cell reconstitution after alpha-beta-depleted transplantation in children. Library preparation (for TCRbeta) was performed with unique molecular identifiers. TCRdb re-called the PCR reads with MiXCR, one entry per CDR3 protein. The sample shows approximately 630,000 distinct CDR3 sequences, around 14% of them seen only once. Source: PBMCs, taken before TCRalphabeta/CD19-depleted stem cell transplant. The receptor source for this set is a girl between 2 and 10 years old with congenital amegakaryocytic thrombocytopenia, due to receive a stem cell transplant.

The V and J genes are TRBV29-1 and TRBJ2-5; 8 nucleotides align to TRBD2. The length of the CDR3 is 14 residues. J lost 4 bases, V lost 3 bases, and 7 bases had no gene match. Germline-derived CDR1 and CDR2 are SQVTM and ANQGSEA. In DNA form, the CDR3 reads TGCAGCGTTGATGCCGGGGGGGGAGGAGAGACCCAGTACTTC. It translates to CSVDAGGGGETQYF.

This clonotype was detected ten times or more. The CDR3 loop is CSARRESSYEQYF. CDR3 in DNA: TGCAGTGCTAGGCGGGAGTCCTCCTACGAGCAGTACTTC. This chain joins TRBV20-1 and TRBJ2-7; TRBD2 aligns across 7 bases. The CDR3 has 13 amino acids. V lost 3 bases, J lost 0 bases, and 2 bases stayed unmatched. Germline assignment: CDR1 DFQATT and CDR2 SNEGSKA (reference sequence).

This clonotype occurred many times. The chain carries TRBV27 and TRBJ2-5, with D uncertain. The CDR3 is made up of 15 amino acids. From germline, CDR1 is MNHEY and CDR2 SMNVEV (reference sequence). Trimming left V 2 bases short and J 2 bases short, with 12 bases between. Here the CDR3 reads CASSLIGEEQETQYF. The CDR3 bases are TGTGCCAGCAGTTTAATCGGCGAAGAGCAAGAGACCCAGTACTTC.

In its sample, this clonotype was seen many times. The rearrangement uses TRBV20-1 and TRBJ2-3, with 8 positions matching TRBD2. CDR1 DFQATT and CDR2 SNEGSKA come from the germline V gene (reference sequence). This CDR3 is built from 15 residues. V shed 4 bases and J 8 bases; nucleotides not matched to a gene: 14. CDR3 loop: CSANLGSGRWVTQYF. In DNA form, the CDR3 reads TGCAGTGCTAACCTCGGGAGCGGGAGATGGGTTACGCAGTATTTT.

The chain links TRBV4-1 to TRBJ2-3; maybe TRBD2 (6 bases). CDR3 length equals 16 residues. V was shortened by 1 base and J by 3 bases, with 14 bases between the two germline ends. CDR1 is MGHRA and CDR2 is YSYEKL in the germline V gene. The CDR3 DNA reads TGCGCCAGCAGCCAAGGGTCGGGAGTTGGAACAGATACGCAGTATTTT. Protein sequence: CASSQGSGVGTDTQYF.

This clonotype was observed at least ten times. The gene calls are TRBV12-3 or TRBV12-4 and TRBJ2-1; D gene ambiguous. The CDR3 has 13 amino acids. The V gene lost 11 bases and the J gene lost 6 bases, with 17 bases spanning the gap. The CDR3 DNA is TGTGCCTCCTCCAGTGACACTTCCAATGAGCAGTTCTTC. Amino acid sequence: CASSSDTSNEQFF.

This clonotype was seen more than once but under ten times. The V and J genes are TRBV20-1 and TRBJ2-2; 15 bases agree with TRBD2. Germline CDR1 and CDR2: DFQATT and SNEGSKA (reference sequence). V gave up 0 bases and J gave up 5 bases; unmatched junction bases: 7. This CDR3 is built from 18 residues. CDR3 region: CSAREEGLAGGATGELFF. CDR3 nucleotide sequence: TGCAGTGCTAGAGAGGAGGGACTAGCGGGAGGAGCGACCGGGGAGCTGTTTTTT.

The sample holds many counts of this clonotype. The chain recombines TRBV5-1 with TRBJ2-7; 12 bases agree with TRBD2. The germline V gene encodes CDR1 SGHRS and CDR2 YFSETQ. V shed 7 bases, J shed 2 bases, and the junction held 10 bases outside the gene matches. The CDR3 has 16 amino acids. CDR3 in amino acids: CASSPQTSGSTYEQYF. The CDR3 nucleotides are TGCGCCAGCTCACCTCAGACTAGCGGGAGCACCTACGAGCAGTACTTC.

V gene TRBV29-1 combines with J gene TRBJ2-6; perhaps TRBD1 as D (7 bases). CDR3 length: 16 amino acids. Trimming cost V 7 bases and J 0 bases, with 16 bases left between them. The germline V gene has CDR1 SQVTM and CDR2 ANQGSEA. Here the CDR3 DNA reads TGCAGCGCGACAGGGAGGACGGGCTCTGGGGCCAACGTCCTGACTTTC. Protein sequence: CSATGRTGSGANVLTF.

This clonotype has just a few counts. V and J are TRBV5-1 and TRBJ2-7, with 9 nucleotides matching TRBD1. Per the germline V gene, CDR1 is SGHRS and CDR2 is YFSETQ. This CDR3 comprises 15 residues. The V and J ends lost 4 bases and 2 bases, in that order; junction bases with no gene match: 7. Here the CDR3 reads CASSPWDRATYEQYF. CDR3 DNA sequence: TGCGCCAGCAGCCCCTGGGACAGGGCGACCTACGAGCAGTACTTC.

This chain connects TRBV10-2 to TRBJ2-3; TRBD2 aligns across 8 bases. The ends lost 2 bases at V and 7 bases at J; junction bases unmatched: 5. This CDR3 spans 14 amino acids. Looked up from germline, CDR1 is WSHSY and CDR2 is SAAADI. For the CDR3, the DNA is TGCGCCAGCAGTGAGACGGGAGGGGAAAATACGCAGTATTTT. As protein: CASSETGGENTQYF.

This chain joins TRBV5-1 and TRBJ1-2; D is unclear. The V end lost 0 bases, the J end lost 5 bases, and 14 bases lay between the germline ends. The germline gives CDR1 SGHRS, CDR2 YFSETQ. This CDR3 has 15 residues. The CDR3 DNA reads as TGCGCCAGCAGCTTGGATGGCGCGAGCGTTTATGGCTACACCTTC. It specifies CASSLDGASVYGYTF.

This clonotype was found many times. This chain connects TRBV5-5 to TRBJ1-3; no reliable D call. CDR1 and CDR2 from the germline V gene are SGHKS and YYEKEE (reference sequence). The CDR3 consists of 17 residues. The V end was cut by 0 bases, the J end by 0 bases, with 13 bases between. The CDR3 here is CASSLEAPINSGNTIYF. The CDR3 bases are TGTGCCAGCAGCTTGGAGGCCCCGATCAACTCTGGAAACACCATATATTTT.

This clonotype was seen ten or more times. The chain has TRBV18 and TRBJ2-4; tentative D call: TRBD1 (5 bases). Trimming pared 3 bases from V and 7 bases from J, leaving 7 bases between. CDR1 and CDR2 from the germline V gene are KGHSH and LQKENI. The CDR3 contains 12 residues. Here the CDR3 DNA reads TGTGCCAGCTCACCGACAGATAACATTCAGTACTTC. It codes for CASSPTDNIQYF.

The table lists this clonotype with many counts. This chain connects TRBV7-2 to TRBJ1-4; D not certain. CDR3 length: 13 residues. Germline V gene lookup returns CDR1 SGHTA and CDR2 FQGNSA. With 3 bases removed from V and 8 bases from J, the gap between germline ends came to 10 bases. The CDR3 DNA reads as TGTGCCAGCAGCTTTCCGGGTCAGGAAAAACTGTTTTTT. It translates to CASSFPGQEKLFF.

Here the CDR3 reads CASSGRGGADTGELFF. The CDR3 DNA reads as TGTGCCAGCAGCGGAAGGGGGGGAGCCGACACCGGGGAGCTGTTTTTT. This rearrangement joins TRBV11-1 to TRBJ2-2, with D possibly matching TRBD2 (7 bases). Trimming removed 5 bases from V and 3 bases from J, with 16 bases in between. The CDR3 totals 16 residues. From germline, CDR1 is SGHAT and CDR2 FQDESV (reference sequence).

This clonotype was observed a few times. The J gene is TRBJ2-1, the V gene TRBV20-1; D might be TRBD1 (6 bases). This CDR3 is 16 amino acids long. In germline, CDR1 is DFQATT, CDR2 SNEGSKA (reference sequence). The V end lost 2 bases, the J end lost 12 bases, and 26 bases lay between the germline ends. The CDR3 DNA reads as TGCAGTGCTAGATCACAGGGAGTAGCGTCGGGTGATCGGCAGTTCTTC. Translated, it gives CSARSQGVASGDRQFF.

This clonotype was detected a few times. The chain joins TRBV4-2 to TRBJ2-1; a weak D match, TRBD1 (5 bases). Germline loops: CDR1 LGHNA, CDR2 YNFKEQ. Trimming shortened V by 4 bases and J by 8 bases, and 12 bases separated the two germline ends. This CDR3 contains 13 residues. CDR3 coding DNA: TGTGCCAGCAGCCCCCAGAGCAGGGATGAGCAGTTCTTC. This codes for CASSPQSRDEQFF.

J is TRBJ2-7 and V is TRBV27, with D hard to call. Trimming stripped 8 bases from V and 2 bases from J, with 10 bases between. The CDR3 extends over 12 amino acids. The germline V gene has CDR1 MNHEY and CDR2 SMNVEV (reference sequence). For the CDR3, the DNA is TGTGCCAGCGGTCCGACTCCCTACGAGCAGTACTTC. As protein: CASGPTPYEQYF.

In its sample, this clonotype was seen many times. This chain uses TRBV28 with TRBJ2-1; a weak D match, TRBD2 (6 bases). There are 17 residues in the CDR3. CDR1 is MDHEN, CDR2 SYDVKM, per germline. Trimming stripped 6 bases from V and 1 base from J, with 19 bases between. CDR3 sequence (DNA): TGTGCCAGCAGCCCACTCAGTGGGAGGCTTTCCTACAATGAGCAGTTCTTC. Translating it yields CASSPLSGRLSYNEQFF.

CDR3 region: CAWSRGTEEPQYF. DNA of the CDR3: TGTGCCTGGAGCAGGGGAACGGAGGAGCCCCAGTACTTC. V is TRBV30 and J is TRBJ2-5; D is perhaps TRBD1 (6 bases). CDR3 length: 13 residues. Trimming shortened V by 3 bases and J by 9 bases, and 17 bases separated the two germline ends. Germline-derived CDR1 and CDR2 are GTSNPN and SVGIG (reference sequence).

This clonotype was detected ten times or more. V gene TRBV25-1 combines with J gene TRBJ2-7; D remains ambiguous. Per germline, CDR1 MGHDK and CDR2 SYGVNS. The CDR3 loop spans 13 amino acids. The V end lost 0 bases, the J end lost 0 bases, and 3 bases lay between the germline ends. The CDR3 here is CASSEYPSYEQYF. CDR3 DNA sequence: TGTGCCAGCAGTGAATACCCCTCCTACGAGCAGTACTTC.

This clonotype was observed many times. The chain combines TRBV20-1 with TRBJ2-7; 10 bases line up with TRBD1. This CDR3 contains 14 residues. V dropped 4 bases and J dropped 6; count of bases not matched to a gene: 9. In germline, CDR1 is DFQATT, CDR2 SNEGSKA (reference sequence). CDR3 protein: CSATAGQGVVEQYF. In nucleotides, the CDR3 is TGCAGTGCTACAGCCGGACAGGGGGTCGTCGAGCAGTACTTC.

The V and J genes are TRBV7-9 and TRBJ2-7; D gene uncertain. Trimming pared 5 bases from V and 3 bases from J, leaving 11 bases between. Germline values: CDR1 SEHNR, CDR2 FQNEAQ (reference sequence). The CDR3 loop spans 13 amino acids. In DNA, the CDR3 is TGTGCCAGCAGCCCTCGTGGTCGCTACGAGCAGTACTTC. Its translation is CASSPRGRYEQYF.

This clonotype was counted a few times. The J gene is TRBJ1-3, the V gene TRBV6-1; D unresolved. The CDR3 covers 16 residues. From germline, CDR1 is MNHNS and CDR2 SASEGT. The germline V and J ends were trimmed by 6 bases and 1 base, with 16 bases remaining between them. CDR3 nucleotides: TGTGCCAGCAGCGCTAAAGGAGTTGTTTCTGGAAACACCATATATTTT. Its translation is CASSAKGVVSGNTIYF.

This clonotype was seen ten or more times. The V and J genes are TRBV4-1 and TRBJ1-1; perhaps TRBD1 as D (6 bases). Germline V lookup: CDR1 MGHRA, CDR2 YSYEKL. The ends were cut back, 2 bases at V and 7 bases at J, with 14 bases in the middle. CDR3 length: 14 amino acids. The CDR3, as DNA: TGCGCCAGCAGCCAAAAGGGGGGGTCTGATGAAGCTTTCTTT. This translates into CASSQKGGSDEAFF.

This clonotype has just a few counts. The chain has TRBV15 and TRBJ2-5; no clear D. The germline V gene has CDR1 LNHNV and CDR2 YYDKDF (reference sequence). This CDR3 spans 15 amino acids. Between the trimmed V and J ends, which lost 1 base and 7 bases, there was a span of 16 bases. The CDR3, as DNA: TGTGCCACCAGCAGAGTTCGGCCTCCGCATGGGACCCAGTACTTC. It encodes CATSRVRPPHGTQYF.

Many counts were recorded for this clonotype. This chain links TRBV29-1 with TRBJ2-1; D gene uncertain. Trimming shortened V by 4 bases and J by 0 bases, and 13 bases separated the two germline ends. This CDR3 is 15 amino acids long. The germline V gene has CDR1 SQVTM and CDR2 ANQGSEA. The CDR3 reads CSVVGQSSSYNEQFF. The CDR3 bases are TGCAGCGTTGTGGGTCAGTCCAGCTCCTACAATGAGCAGTTCTTC.

Ten or more counts support this clonotype. The V and J genes are TRBV6-1 and TRBJ2-5; D is perhaps TRBD1 (7 bases). CDR1 is MNHNS, CDR2 SASEGT, per germline. Trimming left V 8 bases short and J 1 base short, with 11 bases between. The CDR3 sequence is 13 residues long. This chain's CDR3 is CASAGTVQETQYF. CDR3 sequence (DNA): TGTGCCAGCGCGGGGACAGTCCAAGAGACCCAGTACTTC.